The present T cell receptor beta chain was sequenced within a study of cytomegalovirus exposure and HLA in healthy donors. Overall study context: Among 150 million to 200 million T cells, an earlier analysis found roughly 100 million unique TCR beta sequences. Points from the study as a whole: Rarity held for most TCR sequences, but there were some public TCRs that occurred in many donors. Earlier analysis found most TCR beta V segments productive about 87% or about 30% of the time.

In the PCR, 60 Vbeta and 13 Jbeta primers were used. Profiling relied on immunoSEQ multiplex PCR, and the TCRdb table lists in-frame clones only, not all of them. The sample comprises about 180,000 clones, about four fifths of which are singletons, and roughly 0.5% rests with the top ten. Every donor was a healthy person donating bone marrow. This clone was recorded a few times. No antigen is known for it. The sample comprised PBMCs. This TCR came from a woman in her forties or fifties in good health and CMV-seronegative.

In DNA form, the CDR3 reads TGTGCCAGTGTACACCCCCGGACAGAAAACTATGGCTACACCTTC. Protein product: CASVHPRTENYGYTF. The V and J genes are TRBV19 and TRBJ1-2; a weak D match, TRBD1 (6 bases). Germline assignment: CDR1 LNHDA and CDR2 SQIVND (reference sequence). V gave up 8 bases and J gave up 2 bases, with 18 bases separating them. CDR3 length: 15 amino acids. Complete variable domain (other parts from reference TRBV19 and TRBJ1-2): DGGITQSPKYLFRKEGQNVTLSCEQNLNHDAMYWYRQDPGQGLRLIYYSQIVNDFQKGDIAEGYSVSREKKESFPLTVTSAQKNPTAFYLCASVHPRTENYGYTFGSGTRLTVV.